These T cell receptor beta chains were read from a single sample in a study of blood T cell repertoires in COVID-19. The protocol was immunoSEQ multiplex PCR, while the TCRdb copy is restricted to in-frame clones and leaves out a portion. The table shows some 400,000 clones, with about 87% occurring only once. Sequenced sample: peripheral blood. These receptors were collected from a woman younger than 45 with COVID-19, enrolled during active disease. CDR3s include the opening cysteine and the closing phenylalanine or tryptophan. Each record gives: J gene, D gene, clone size, V gene, CDR3 DNA, CDR3 protein. The D gene is left open where the match is weak. Size is omitted from some rows. Given values are once, few, many or a class for expanded clones.

j_gene: TRBJ2-1; d_gene: TRBD1; abundance: -; v_gene: TRBV10-3; CDR3nt: TGTGCCATCAGGGACAGGGTCCTGAGCAATGAGCAGTTCTTC; CDR3aa: CAIRDRVLSNEQFF
j_gene: TRBJ2-1; d_gene: TRBD2; abundance: -; v_gene: TRBV5-5; CDR3nt: TGTGCCAGCAGCCGGACTAGCGGGACTGAGCAGTTCTTC; CDR3aa: CASSRTSGTEQFF
j_gene: TRBJ2-3; d_gene: TRBD2; abundance: -; v_gene: TRBV7-6; CDR3nt: TGTGCCAGCAGCTTAGCTCGGACTAGGAGGCCCCCAGATACGCAGTATTTT; CDR3aa: CASSLARTRRPPDTQYF
j_gene: TRBJ2-2; d_gene: TRBD2; abundance: -; v_gene: TRBV7-3; CDR3nt: TGTGCCAGCAGCTTAGGACTAGCACCCACCGGGGAGCTGTTTTTT; CDR3aa: CASSLGLAPTGELFF
j_gene: TRBJ1-5; d_gene: -; abundance: few; v_gene: TRBV7-2; CDR3nt: TGTGCCAGCAGCCCACGAGAGCAGGGGAGCAATCAGCCCCAGCATTTT; CDR3aa: CASSPREQGSNQPQHF
j_gene: TRBJ1-6; d_gene: -; abundance: -; v_gene: TRBV5-4; CDR3nt: TGTGCCAGCAGCACTGGGGGGTCTAATTCACCCCTCCACTTT; CDR3aa: CASSTGGSNSPLHF
j_gene: TRBJ2-7; d_gene: TRBD2; abundance: -; v_gene: TRBV28; CDR3nt: TGTGCCAGCACTCCCGCGGGACTAGGGTCCTACGAGCAGTACTTC; CDR3aa: CASTPAGLGSYEQYF
j_gene: TRBJ2-3; d_gene: -; abundance: -; v_gene: TRBV4-3; CDR3nt: TGCGCCAGCAGCCAAGTGAGGGCCTTTACAGATACGCAGTATTTT; CDR3aa: CASSQVRAFTDTQYF
j_gene: TRBJ2-2; d_gene: -; abundance: -; v_gene: TRBV6-5; CDR3nt: TGTGCCAGCAGTTTAGGTCCGGGATACACCGGGGAGCTGTTTTTT; CDR3aa: CASSLGPGYTGELFF
j_gene: TRBJ2-7; d_gene: -; abundance: -; v_gene: TRBV6-6; CDR3nt: TGTGCCAGCAAGGGGGTTAACGAGCAGTACTTC; CDR3aa: CASKGVNEQYF
j_gene: TRBJ2-7; d_gene: -; abundance: -; v_gene: TRBV18; CDR3nt: TGTGCCAGCTCACACCGTAGCAGCGGCCGTTACGAGCAGTACTTC; CDR3aa: CASSHRSSGRYEQYF
j_gene: TRBJ1-1; d_gene: TRBD1; abundance: -; v_gene: TRBV19; CDR3nt: TGTGCCAGTAGCGGACAGGGCTGGAGCACTGAAGCTTTCTTT; CDR3aa: CASSGQGWSTEAFF
j_gene: TRBJ2-1; d_gene: -; abundance: -; v_gene: TRBV18; CDR3nt: TGTGCCAGCTCACCACTCAGCTACAATGAGCAGTTCTTC; CDR3aa: CASSPLSYNEQFF
j_gene: TRBJ2-3; d_gene: -; abundance: -; v_gene: TRBV3-1/TRBV3-2; CDR3nt: TGTGCCAGCAGCCCCCACTTGGAGGCGGCGGATACGCAGTATTTT; CDR3aa: CASSPHLEAADTQYF
j_gene: TRBJ1-4; d_gene: -; abundance: -; v_gene: TRBV25-1; CDR3nt: TGTGCCAGCACCACTCTAGGAACTAATGAAAAACTGTTTTTT; CDR3aa: CASTTLGTNEKLFF
j_gene: TRBJ1-4; d_gene: -; abundance: -; v_gene: TRBV2; CDR3nt: TGTGCCAGCAGTCAGGGGCAGGGGCCTGAAAAACTGTTTTTT; CDR3aa: CASSQGQGPEKLFF
j_gene: TRBJ2-2; d_gene: -; abundance: -; v_gene: TRBV2; CDR3nt: TGTGCCAGCAGTGGTGGGGGCCCCGGGGAGCTGTTTTTT; CDR3aa: CASSGGGPGELFF
j_gene: TRBJ2-7; d_gene: -; abundance: -; v_gene: TRBV27; CDR3nt: TGTGCCAGCAGCGTGCCCAATTCGGACGAGCAGTACTTC; CDR3aa: CASSVPNSDEQYF
j_gene: TRBJ2-2; d_gene: TRBD2; abundance: -; v_gene: TRBV12-5; CDR3nt: TGTGCTAGTGGTTTGGGACTAGCGGGGGCGAACACCGGGGAGCTGTTTTTT; CDR3aa: CASGLGLAGANTGELFF
j_gene: TRBJ2-1; d_gene: -; abundance: -; v_gene: TRBV4-1; CDR3nt: TGCGCCAGCAGCCAACTGAGGTTGGGCTACAATGAGCAGTTCTTC; CDR3aa: CASSQLRLGYNEQFF
j_gene: TRBJ2-5; d_gene: TRBD1; abundance: -; v_gene: TRBV30; CDR3nt: TGTGCCGGCCGAACAGGGGGCTTAGGGACCCAGTACTTC; CDR3aa: CAGRTGGLGTQYF
j_gene: TRBJ1-1; d_gene: -; abundance: -; v_gene: TRBV2; CDR3nt: TGTGCCAGCAGGGAACGAAGGGACACGGGCGGCACTGAAGCTTTCTTT; CDR3aa: CASRERRDTGGTEAFF
j_gene: TRBJ2-7; d_gene: TRBD1; abundance: -; v_gene: TRBV5-1; CDR3nt: TGCGCCAGCAGCCGGGGACAGAGAAAAACCTACGAGCAGTACTTC; CDR3aa: CASSRGQRKTYEQYF
j_gene: TRBJ1-2; d_gene: -; abundance: -; v_gene: TRBV5-1; CDR3nt: TGCGCCAGCAGCTATGGATCCGGGGATGGCTACACCTTC; CDR3aa: CASSYGSGDGYTF
j_gene: TRBJ2-1; d_gene: -; abundance: -; v_gene: TRBV6-2/TRBV6-3; CDR3nt: TGTGCCAGCAGTTACTCAGCTCACCACAATGAGCAGTTCTTC; CDR3aa: CASSYSAHHNEQFF
j_gene: TRBJ1-3; d_gene: TRBD1; abundance: once; v_gene: TRBV2; CDR3nt: TGTGCCAGCAGTGAAGGTCAGGGGGGAGACACCATATATTTT; CDR3aa: CASSEGQGGDTIYF
j_gene: TRBJ1-1; d_gene: -; abundance: once; v_gene: TRBV28; CDR3nt: TGTGCCAGCAGTTCCGCAGGGGCCACGAACACTGAAGCTTTCTTT; CDR3aa: CASSSAGATNTEAFF
j_gene: TRBJ2-5; d_gene: -; abundance: -; v_gene: TRBV2; CDR3nt: TGTGCCAGCGTGGGAAACAGGGTCCAAGAGACCCAGTACTTC; CDR3aa: CASVGNRVQETQYF
j_gene: TRBJ1-5; d_gene: TRBD1; abundance: -; v_gene: TRBV2; CDR3nt: TGTGCCAGCAGCGATACAGGGGATCGCCAGCCCCAGCATTTT; CDR3aa: CASSDTGDRQPQHF
j_gene: TRBJ2-7; d_gene: TRBD2; abundance: once; v_gene: TRBV10-3; CDR3nt: TGTGCCATCAGTGAGGGTGCGGGAGGGGAGTACGAGCAGTACTTC; CDR3aa: CAISEGAGGEYEQYF
j_gene: TRBJ1-5; d_gene: -; abundance: -; v_gene: TRBV7-2; CDR3nt: TGTGCCAGCAGCTTAGGGGCACCCAATCAGCCCCAGCATTTT; CDR3aa: CASSLGAPNQPQHF